Presented here are 24 T cell receptor beta chains from one specimen sequenced in a study of radiotherapy plus CTLA-4 blockade in lung cancer. Sequenced by immunoSEQ multiplex PCR; TCRdb stores in-frame clones only, minus some. Among about 59,000 clones listed, less than 75% were seen once. The sample here was peripheral blood, taken from a patient treated with radiotherapy plus ipilimumab. The receptor set was obtained from a human donor with non-small cell lung cancer whose response to radiotherapy plus ipilimumab could not be evaluated.

The rearrangement joins TRBV18 to TRBJ2-1, with D unclear. V gave up 2 bases and J gave up 4 bases, with 6 bases separating them. Germline V gene lookup returns CDR1 KGHSH and CDR2 LQKENI. The CDR3 spans 13 residues. CDR3 sequence reads: CASSPGDYNEQFF. Here the CDR3 DNA reads TGTGCCAGCTCACCAGGAGATTACAATGAGCAGTTCTTC.

CDR3 sequence reads: CASSPQINTEAFF. CDR3 in DNA: TGCGCCAGCAGCCCTCAGATTAACACTGAAGCTTTCTTT. The chain has TRBV4-3 and TRBJ1-1, with unresolved D. The CDR3 has 13 amino acids. Germline CDR1 reads LGHNA; CDR2 reads YSLEER. Deletions cut 4 bases from V and 2 bases from J, with 8 bases between.

The chain is built from TRBV28 and TRBJ1-1; possibly TRBD1 for D (6 bases). Germline CDR1 and CDR2: MDHEN and SYDVKM. V lost 3 bases and J 0 bases, leaving 17 bases between the germline ends. The CDR3 consists of 17 residues. The CDR3 reads CASSLGRGQLMNTEAFF. Written as DNA, the CDR3 is TGTGCCAGCAGTTTGGGGAGGGGACAACTCATGAACACTGAAGCTTTCTTT.

This clone occurred a few times. The chain employs TRBV6-1 and TRBJ1-3, with D tentatively TRBD1 (5 bases). Germline assignment: CDR1 MNHNS and CDR2 SASEGT. The CDR3 has 14 residues. V gave up 6 bases and J gave up 0 bases, with 9 bases separating them. CDR3 DNA: TGTGCCAGCAGAGACAGCTACTCTGGAAACACCATATATTTT. Translating it yields CASRDSYSGNTIYF.

The DNA of the CDR3 is TGCAGCGTTTCCTTACTAGCGGGGAATGAGCAGTACTTC. Protein sequence: CSVSLLAGNEQYF. The chain combines TRBV29-1 with TRBJ2-7; 10 positions match TRBD2. The CDR3 contains 13 residues. The germline gives CDR1 SQVTM, CDR2 ANQGSEA. V was pared by 5 bases and J by 7 bases, with 8 bases of the junction left unmatched.

J is TRBJ2-1 and V is TRBV6-6; 10 nucleotides agree with TRBD2. Germline CDR1 and CDR2: MNHNY and SVGAGI (reference sequence). The CDR3 runs to 15 residues. V shed 7 bases, J shed 5 bases, and the junction held 8 bases outside the gene matches. DNA of the CDR3: TGTGCCAGCATCCCGAAAGCGGGAGGGGACAATGAGCAGTTCTTC. It is translated as CASIPKAGGDNEQFF.

This clone came up a few times. The chain couples TRBV6-5 to TRBJ1-2, with a weak D call TRBD1 (5 bases). Trimming took 7 bases from V and 8 from J, leaving 14 bases between them. Germline lookup yields CDR1 MNHEY and CDR2 SVGAGI. CDR3 length: 12 amino acids. Here the CDR3 DNA reads TGTGCCAGCACCGGGACTTCTTCCGGCTACACCTTC. As protein: CASTGTSSGYTF.

This clone was seen just once. The V gene is TRBV19, the J gene TRBJ1-4, with D unclear. Germline V gene lookup returns CDR1 LNHDA and CDR2 SQIVND (reference sequence). The CDR3 consists of 12 residues. Trimming pared 2 bases from V and 11 bases from J, leaving 9 bases between. The CDR3 here is CASSIRHGKLFF. Here the CDR3 DNA reads TGTGCCAGTAGTATAAGACATGGGAAACTGTTTTTT.

This rearrangement joins TRBV10-3 to TRBJ2-5; TRBD2 matches 12 bases. Trimming cost V 0 bases and J 1 base; bases outside gene matches: 3. Per the germline V gene, CDR1 is ENHRY and CDR2 is SYGVKD. The CDR3 is made up of 17 amino acids. The CDR3 reads CAISESPSGRAQETQYF. In DNA, the CDR3 is TGTGCCATCAGTGAGTCCCCTAGCGGGAGGGCCCAAGAGACCCAGTACTTC.

The V and J genes are TRBV27 and TRBJ2-3; no firm D call. CDR3 length: 13 residues. Trimming removed 2 bases from V and 2 bases from J, with 5 bases in between. Germline V gene data show CDR1 as MNHEY and CDR2 as SMNVEV (reference sequence). The CDR3 region is CASSLANTDTQYF. CDR3 in DNA: TGTGCCAGCAGTTTAGCGAACACAGATACGCAGTATTTT.

In its sample, this clone is medium-sized. The V gene is TRBV5-7, the J gene TRBJ2-5, with D unclear. TRBV5-7 is reported as an ORF; its role is uncertain. The germline V and J ends were trimmed by 2 bases and 5 bases, with 4 bases remaining between them. CDR3 length: 11 residues. CDR3 residues: CASSFRETQYF. DNA for the CDR3: TGTGCCAGCAGCTTTCGGGAGACCCAGTACTTC.

This chain uses TRBV27 with TRBJ2-7; TRBD2 might be the D (5 bases). The CDR3 loop spans 13 amino acids. Per germline, CDR1 MNHEY and CDR2 SMNVEV (reference sequence). V lost 4 bases to trimming and J lost 2 bases, with 9 bases between them. The CDR3 coding sequence is TGTGCCAGCAGTTGGGCCGGGACCTACGAGCAGTACTTC. Its translation: CASSWAGTYEQYF.

This chain joins TRBV10-3 and TRBJ2-5, with D possibly TRBD2 on 7 matching bases. Looked up from germline, CDR1 is ENHRY and CDR2 is SYGVKD. The length of the CDR3 is 14 residues. Trimming left V 7 bases short and J 5 bases short, with 17 bases between. The CDR3 is CAITSEGGVETQYF. The CDR3 nucleotides read TGTGCCATCACGAGTGAGGGGGGGGTTGAGACCCAGTACTTC.

This clone has only a few counts. The J gene is TRBJ1-5, the V gene TRBV6-6; D unclear. Trimming left V 6 bases short and J 0 bases short, with 6 bases between. CDR1 and CDR2 from the germline V gene are MNHNY and SVGAGI (reference sequence). The CDR3 covers 13 residues. CDR3 sequence: CASSLPSNQPQHF. The CDR3 DNA reads as TGTGCCAGCAGCCTCCCTAGCAATCAGCCCCAGCATTTT.

This sequence joins TRBV4-1 and TRBJ1-2; a possible D gene is TRBD1 (5 bases). CDR3 length equals 16 residues. V shed 0 bases and J shed 6 bases, with 17 bases lying between them. The V gene's germline CDR1 is MGHRA and CDR2 YSYEKL. The CDR3, as DNA: TGCGCCAGCAGCCAAGATGGGGGAGGCAGTGTTAATGGCTACACCTTC. Residues: CASSQDGGGSVNGYTF.

The chain recombines TRBV7-9 with TRBJ1-6; tentatively, D is TRBD1 (5 bases). Germline assignment: CDR1 SEHNR and CDR2 FQNEAQ (reference sequence). V was trimmed by 1 base and J by 3 bases, leaving 7 bases between them. There are 15 residues in the CDR3. CDR3 nucleotides: TGTGCCAGCAGCTTAGACAGGAGCTATAATTCACCCCTCCACTTT. This gives the protein CASSLDRSYNSPLHF.

The rearrangement joins TRBV7-2 to TRBJ1-2, with TRBD1 matching over 10 bases. V lost 1 base, J lost 2 bases, and 4 bases stayed unmatched. The CDR3 consists of 16 residues. Germline lookup yields CDR1 SGHTA and CDR2 FQGNSA. CDR3 in DNA: TGTGCCAGCAGCTTAGTTCTGACAGGGGGCAACTATGGCTACACCTTC. Amino acids: CASSLVLTGGNYGYTF.

CDR3 in amino acids: CASSVGTAGAFF. DNA for the CDR3: TGTGCCAGCAGCGTCGGGACAGCCGGTGCTTTCTTT. The V call is TRBV7-9, the J call TRBJ1-1, with 7 bases identical to TRBD1. The V gene's germline CDR1 is SEHNR and CDR2 FQNEAQ (reference sequence). V dropped 5 bases and J dropped 11; count of bases not matched to a gene: 8. The CDR3 length is 12 residues.

This clone was counted between two and nine times. This chain connects TRBV27 to TRBJ1-2; 8 nucleotides agree with TRBD1. V was clipped by 3 bases and J by 5 bases; unmatched bases: 2. CDR1 and CDR2 from the germline V gene are MNHEY and SMNVEV (reference sequence). This CDR3 is built from 13 residues. This CDR3 is CASSLDREYGYTF. The CDR3 DNA reads as TGTGCCAGCAGTTTGGACAGGGAATATGGCTACACCTTC.

This chain uses TRBV27 with TRBJ2-3; the D gene is possibly TRBD2 (6 bases). The V gene lost 6 bases and the J gene lost 4 bases, with 11 bases spanning the gap. The CDR3 has 13 residues. Germline CDR1 and CDR2: MNHEY and SMNVEV (reference sequence). This CDR3 is CASRTAGSDTQYF. The CDR3 DNA reads as TGTGCCAGCAGAACCGCGGGATCAGATACGCAGTATTTT.

The chain recombines TRBV19 with TRBJ2-7, with 10 bases fitting TRBD2. Germline V gene data show CDR1 as LNHDA and CDR2 as SQIVND (reference sequence). CDR3 size: 16 residues. After removal of 3 bases from V and 0 bases from J, the junction contained 5 bases not matched to a gene. The CDR3 DNA reads as TGTGCCAGTAGTATGCGGGCTAGCGGGAGCTCCTACGAGCAGTACTTC. Its protein is CASSMRASGSSYEQYF.

In its sample, this clone was seen a few times. The CDR3 region has the DNA TGTGCAAGTCGCTTAGCTCCGACAGGGAAGTGGACTGAAGCTTTCTTT. It translates to CASRLAPTGKWTEAFF. This sequence joins TRBV12-2 and TRBJ1-1; the D segment call TRBD1 is taken from the table without a DNA check. TRBV12-2 is a recognized pseudogene. CDR3 length: 16 amino acids.

This sequence joins TRBV4-1 and TRBJ2-5, with 8 bases aligning to TRBD2. The closer fit of TRBJ2-7 to the DNA end suggests the J call may be wrong. CDR3 size: 13 residues. Germline V CDR1 and CDR2: MGHRA, YSYEKL. The CDR3 DNA sequence: TGCGCCAGCAGCAGCGGGGGCCCATACGAGCAGTACTTC. Amino acid sequence: CASSSGGPYEQYF.

The rearrangement links TRBV9 to TRBJ2-7; 7 bases are shared with TRBD1. Germline trimming cut 3 bases from V and 3 bases from J; bases unmatched to any gene: 9. CDR1 is SGDLS and CDR2 is YYNGEE in the germline V gene. The CDR3 spans 15 residues. CDR3 in DNA: TGTGCCAGCAGCGAGCAACAGGGGACCCTCTACGAGCAGTACTTC. It specifies CASSEQQGTLYEQYF.